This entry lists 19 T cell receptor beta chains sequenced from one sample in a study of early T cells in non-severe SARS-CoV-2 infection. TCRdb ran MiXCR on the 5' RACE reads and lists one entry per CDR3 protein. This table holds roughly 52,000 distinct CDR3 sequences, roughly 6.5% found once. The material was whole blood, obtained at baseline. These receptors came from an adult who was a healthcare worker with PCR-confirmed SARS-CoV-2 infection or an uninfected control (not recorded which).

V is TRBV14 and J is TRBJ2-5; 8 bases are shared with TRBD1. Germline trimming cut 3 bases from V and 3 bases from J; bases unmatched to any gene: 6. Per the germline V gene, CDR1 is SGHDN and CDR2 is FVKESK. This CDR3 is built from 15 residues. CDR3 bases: TGTGCCAGCAGCCATGCTCAGGGGGCCAAAGAGACCCAGTACTTC. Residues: CASSHAQGAKETQYF. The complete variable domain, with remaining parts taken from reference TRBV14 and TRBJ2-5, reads EAGVTQFPSHSVIEKGQTVTLRCDPISGHDNLYWYRRVMGKEIKFLLHFVKESKQDESGMPNNRFLAERTGGTYSTLKVQPAELEDSGVYFCASSHAQGAKETQYFGPGTRLLVL.

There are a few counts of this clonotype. CDR3 sequence: CASSQVRGSGANVLTF. The CDR3, as DNA: TGTGCCAGCAGCCAAGTTCGGGGCTCTGGGGCCAACGTCCTGACTTTC. The V gene is TRBV4-2, the J gene TRBJ2-6; possibly TRBD2 for D (5 bases). This CDR3 has 16 amino acids. The germline CDR1 and CDR2 sequences are LGHNA and YNFKEQ. V gave up 1 base and J gave up 0 bases, with 7 bases separating them.

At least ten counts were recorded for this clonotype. The CDR3 is CASSSRGETQYF. As DNA, the CDR3 is TGTGCCAGCAGCTCTCGAGGGGAGACCCAGTACTTC. The chain uses TRBV7-6 and TRBJ2-5; the D gene is possibly TRBD2 (5 bases). This CDR3 is 12 amino acids long. The V end was cut by 4 bases, the J end by 5 bases, with 8 bases between. From germline, CDR1 is SGHVS and CDR2 FNYEAQ.

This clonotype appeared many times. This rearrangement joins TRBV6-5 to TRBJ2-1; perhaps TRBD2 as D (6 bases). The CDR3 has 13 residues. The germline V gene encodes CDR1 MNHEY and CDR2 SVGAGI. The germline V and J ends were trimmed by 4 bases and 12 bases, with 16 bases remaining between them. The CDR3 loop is CASSSGGFRVQFF. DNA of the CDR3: TGTGCCAGCAGTTCCGGGGGTTTTAGGGTGCAGTTCTTC.

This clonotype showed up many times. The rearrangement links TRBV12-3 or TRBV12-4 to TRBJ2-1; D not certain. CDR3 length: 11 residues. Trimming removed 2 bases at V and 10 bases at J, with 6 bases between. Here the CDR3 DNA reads TGTGCCAGCAGTTTATACGGGGAGCAGTTCTTC. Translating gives CASSLYGEQFF.

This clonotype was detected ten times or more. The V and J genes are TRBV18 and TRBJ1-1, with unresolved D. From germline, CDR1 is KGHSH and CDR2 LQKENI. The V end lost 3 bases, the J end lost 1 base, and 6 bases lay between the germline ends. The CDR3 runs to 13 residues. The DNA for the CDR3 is TGTGCCAGCTCACCGACGAGGAACACTGAAGCTTTCTTT. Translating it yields CASSPTRNTEAFF.

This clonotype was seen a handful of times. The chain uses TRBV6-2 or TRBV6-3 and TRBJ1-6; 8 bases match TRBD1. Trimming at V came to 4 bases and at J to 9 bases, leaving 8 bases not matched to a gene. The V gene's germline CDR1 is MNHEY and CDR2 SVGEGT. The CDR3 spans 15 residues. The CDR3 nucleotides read TGTGCCAGCAGTTTCTCATCCGGGACAGGTTCACCCCTCCACTTT. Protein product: CASSFSSGTGSPLHF.

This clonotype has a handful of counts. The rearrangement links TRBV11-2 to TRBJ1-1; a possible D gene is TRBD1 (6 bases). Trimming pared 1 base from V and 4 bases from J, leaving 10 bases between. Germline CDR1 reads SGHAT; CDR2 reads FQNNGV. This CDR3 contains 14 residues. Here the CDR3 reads CASSLGGLGTEAFF. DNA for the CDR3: TGTGCCAGCAGCTTAGGGGGGCTGGGCACTGAAGCTTTCTTT.

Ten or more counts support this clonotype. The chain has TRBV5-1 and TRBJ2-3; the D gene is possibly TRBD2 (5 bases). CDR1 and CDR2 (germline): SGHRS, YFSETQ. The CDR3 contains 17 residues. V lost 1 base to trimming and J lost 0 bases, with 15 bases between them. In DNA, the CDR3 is TGCGCCAGCAGCTTGCGTGGCGGGCACGCTAGCACAGATACGCAGTATTTT. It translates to CASSLRGGHASTDTQYF. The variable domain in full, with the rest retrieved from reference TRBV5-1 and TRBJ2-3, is KAGVTQTPRYLIKTRGQQVTLSCSPISGHRSVSWYQQTPGQGLQFLFEYFSETQRNKGNFPGRFSGRQFSNSRSEMNVSTLELGDSALYLCASSLRGGHASTDTQYFGPGTRLTVL.

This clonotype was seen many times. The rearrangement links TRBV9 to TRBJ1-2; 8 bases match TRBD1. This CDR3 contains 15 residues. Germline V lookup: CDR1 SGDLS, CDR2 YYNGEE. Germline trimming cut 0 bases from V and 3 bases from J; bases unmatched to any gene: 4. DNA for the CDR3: TGTGCCAGCAGCGTAGATCAGGGGGCGTACTATGGCTACACCTTC. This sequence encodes CASSVDQGAYYGYTF.

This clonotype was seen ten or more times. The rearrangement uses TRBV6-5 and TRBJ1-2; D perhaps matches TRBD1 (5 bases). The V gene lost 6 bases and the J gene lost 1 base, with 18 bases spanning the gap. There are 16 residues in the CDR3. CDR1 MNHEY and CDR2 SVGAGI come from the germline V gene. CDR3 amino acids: CASRLSRRQSNYGYTF. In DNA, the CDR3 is TGTGCCAGCAGACTCTCGCGCCGACAGAGTAACTATGGCTACACCTTC.

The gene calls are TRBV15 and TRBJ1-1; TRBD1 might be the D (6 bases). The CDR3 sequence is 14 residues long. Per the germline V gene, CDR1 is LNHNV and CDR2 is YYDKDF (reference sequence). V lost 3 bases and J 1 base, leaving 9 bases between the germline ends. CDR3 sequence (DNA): TGTGCCACCAGCAGCCAGACAGGGAACACTGAAGCTTTCTTT. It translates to CATSSQTGNTEAFF.

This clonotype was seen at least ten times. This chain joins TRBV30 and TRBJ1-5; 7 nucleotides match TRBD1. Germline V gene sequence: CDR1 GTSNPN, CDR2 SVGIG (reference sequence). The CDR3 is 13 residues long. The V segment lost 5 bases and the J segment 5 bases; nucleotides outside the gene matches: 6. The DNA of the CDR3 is TGTGCCTGGGCCAGGGGGGACGATCAGCCCCAGCATTTT. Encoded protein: CAWARGDDQPQHF.

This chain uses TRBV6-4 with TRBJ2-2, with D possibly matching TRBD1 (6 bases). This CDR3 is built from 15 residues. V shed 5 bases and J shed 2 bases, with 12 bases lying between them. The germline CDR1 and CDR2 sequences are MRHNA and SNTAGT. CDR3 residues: CASSPVGANTGELFF. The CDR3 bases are TGTGCCAGCAGTCCCGTGGGGGCCAACACCGGGGAGCTGTTTTTT.

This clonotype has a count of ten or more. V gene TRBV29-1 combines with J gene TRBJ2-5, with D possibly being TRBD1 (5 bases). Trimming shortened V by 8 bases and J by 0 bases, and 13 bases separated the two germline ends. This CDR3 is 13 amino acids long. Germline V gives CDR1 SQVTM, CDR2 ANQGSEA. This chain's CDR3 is CSCEGDNQETQYF. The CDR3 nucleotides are TGCAGCTGCGAAGGGGATAACCAAGAGACCCAGTACTTC.

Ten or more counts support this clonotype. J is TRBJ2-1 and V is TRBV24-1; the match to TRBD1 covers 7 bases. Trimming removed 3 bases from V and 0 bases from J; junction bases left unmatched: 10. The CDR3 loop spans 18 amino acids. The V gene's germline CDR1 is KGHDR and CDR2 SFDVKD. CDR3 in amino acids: CATSDVDRSHHSYNEQFF. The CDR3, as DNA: TGTGCCACCAGTGATGTGGACAGGAGCCATCACTCCTACAATGAGCAGTTCTTC.

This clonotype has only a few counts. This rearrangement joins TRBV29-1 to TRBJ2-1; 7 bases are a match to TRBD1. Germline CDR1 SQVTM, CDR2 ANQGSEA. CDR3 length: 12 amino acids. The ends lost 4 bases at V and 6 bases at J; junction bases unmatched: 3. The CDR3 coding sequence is TGCAGCGTTGCCCGGGACAGCAATGAGCAGTTCTTC. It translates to CSVARDSNEQFF.

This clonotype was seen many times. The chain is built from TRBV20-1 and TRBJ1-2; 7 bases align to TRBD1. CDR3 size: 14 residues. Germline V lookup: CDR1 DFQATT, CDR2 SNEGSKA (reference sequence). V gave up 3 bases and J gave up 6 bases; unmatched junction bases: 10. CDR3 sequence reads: CSARYTGVVNGYTF. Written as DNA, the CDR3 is TGCAGTGCTAGGTATACAGGGGTGGTGAATGGCTACACCTTC.

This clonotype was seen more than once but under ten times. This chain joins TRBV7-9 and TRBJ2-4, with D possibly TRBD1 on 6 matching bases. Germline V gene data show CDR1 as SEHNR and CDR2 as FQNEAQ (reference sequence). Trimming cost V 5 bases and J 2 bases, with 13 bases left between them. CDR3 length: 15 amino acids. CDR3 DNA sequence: TGTGCCAGCAGCATCTACAGGGATACCAAAAACATTCAGTACTTC. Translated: CASSIYRDTKNIQYF.